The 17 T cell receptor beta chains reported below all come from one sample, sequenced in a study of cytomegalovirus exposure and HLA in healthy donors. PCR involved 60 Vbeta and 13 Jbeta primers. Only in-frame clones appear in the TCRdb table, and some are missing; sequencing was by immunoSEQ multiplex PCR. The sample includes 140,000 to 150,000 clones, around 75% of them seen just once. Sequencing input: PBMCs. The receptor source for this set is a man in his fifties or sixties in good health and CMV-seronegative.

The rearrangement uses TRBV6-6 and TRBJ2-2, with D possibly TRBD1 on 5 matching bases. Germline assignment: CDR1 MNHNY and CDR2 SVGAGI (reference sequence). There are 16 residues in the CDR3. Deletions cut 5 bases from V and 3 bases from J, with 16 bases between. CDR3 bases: TGTGCCAGCAGTCTAGACAGCCATGGGGACACCGGGGAGCTGTTTTTT. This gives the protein CASSLDSHGDTGELFF.

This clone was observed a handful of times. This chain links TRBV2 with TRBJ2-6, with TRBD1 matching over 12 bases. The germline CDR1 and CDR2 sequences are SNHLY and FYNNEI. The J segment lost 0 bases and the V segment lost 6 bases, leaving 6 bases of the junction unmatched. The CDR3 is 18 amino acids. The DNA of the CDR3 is TGTGCCAGCAGAAAGGGACAGGGGGCTTACTCTGGGGCCAACGTCCTGACTTTC. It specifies CASRKGQGAYSGANVLTF.

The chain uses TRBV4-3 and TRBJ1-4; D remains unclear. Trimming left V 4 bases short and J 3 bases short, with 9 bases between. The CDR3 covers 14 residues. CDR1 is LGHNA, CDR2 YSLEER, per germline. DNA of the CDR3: TGCGCCAGCAGCCGTCGTCCGTCTAATGAAAAACTGTTTTTT. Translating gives CASSRRPSNEKLFF.

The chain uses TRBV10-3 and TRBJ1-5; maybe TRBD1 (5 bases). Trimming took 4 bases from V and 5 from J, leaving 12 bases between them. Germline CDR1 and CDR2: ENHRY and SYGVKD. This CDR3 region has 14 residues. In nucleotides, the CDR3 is TGTGCCATCAGTGTTCAGGGATCAGATCAGCCCCAGCATTTT. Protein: CAISVQGSDQPQHF.

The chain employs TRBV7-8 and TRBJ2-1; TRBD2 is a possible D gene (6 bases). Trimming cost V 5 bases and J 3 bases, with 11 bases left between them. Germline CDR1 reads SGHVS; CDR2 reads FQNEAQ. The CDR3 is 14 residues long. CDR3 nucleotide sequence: TGTGCCAGCAGCACGGCCGGGAGCTACAATGAGCAGTTCTTC. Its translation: CASSTAGSYNEQFF.

In nucleotides, the CDR3 is TGTGCCAGCAGCGAGAGGGCAGACAGGGCAGGCACTGAAGCTTTCTTT. Residues: CASSERADRAGTEAFF. The chain has TRBV9 and TRBJ1-1; 7 nucleotides line up with TRBD1. Germline loops: CDR1 SGDLS, CDR2 YYNGEE. Trimming at V came to 3 bases and at J to 4 bases, leaving 12 bases not matched to a gene. This CDR3 has 16 residues.

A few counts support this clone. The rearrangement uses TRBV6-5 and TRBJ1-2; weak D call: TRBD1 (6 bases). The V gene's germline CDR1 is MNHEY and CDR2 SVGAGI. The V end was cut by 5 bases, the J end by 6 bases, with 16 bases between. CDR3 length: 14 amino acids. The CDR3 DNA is TGTGCCAGCAGTCCCGGGACAAGGAGGAATGGCTACACCTTC. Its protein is CASSPGTRRNGYTF.

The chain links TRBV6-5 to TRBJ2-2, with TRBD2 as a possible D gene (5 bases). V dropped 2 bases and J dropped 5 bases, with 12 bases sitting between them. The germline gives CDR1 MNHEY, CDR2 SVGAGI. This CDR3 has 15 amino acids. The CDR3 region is CASSYGQEATGELFF. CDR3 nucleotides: TGTGCCAGCAGTTACGGGCAGGAGGCAACCGGGGAGCTGTTTTTT.

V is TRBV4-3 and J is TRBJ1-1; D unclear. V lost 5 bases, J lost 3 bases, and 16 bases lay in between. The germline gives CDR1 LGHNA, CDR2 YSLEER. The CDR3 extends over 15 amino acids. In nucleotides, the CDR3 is TGCGCCAGCAGCAATGGTGTGAGGGATTACACTGAAGCTTTCTTT. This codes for CASSNGVRDYTEAFF.

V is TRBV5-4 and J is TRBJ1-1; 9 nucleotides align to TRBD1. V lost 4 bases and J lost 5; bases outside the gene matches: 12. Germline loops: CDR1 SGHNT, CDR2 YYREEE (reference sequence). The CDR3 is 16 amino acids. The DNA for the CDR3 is TGTGCCAGCAGCGCCCCGGGACAGGGAGTAGGGACTGAAGCTTTCTTT. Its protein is CASSAPGQGVGTEAFF. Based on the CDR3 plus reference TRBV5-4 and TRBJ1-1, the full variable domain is ETGVTQSPTHLIKTRGQQVTLRCSSQSGHNTVSWYQQALGQGPQFIFQYYREEENGRGNFPPRFSGLQFPNYSSELNVNALELDDSALYLCASSAPGQGVGTEAFFGQGTRLTVV.

CDR3 coding DNA: TGCAGCGTTGAAGGCAGGGGGCGGGAGACCCAGTACTTC. This sequence encodes CSVEGRGRETQYF. The chain uses TRBV29-1 and TRBJ2-5, with 8 bases fitting TRBD1. J lost 5 bases, V lost 1 base, and 3 bases had no gene match. The CDR3 is 13 amino acids. Germline loops: CDR1 SQVTM, CDR2 ANQGSEA.

DNA for the CDR3: TGCGCCAGCAGCCAAGACTGGACAGAAGGCTACGAGCAGTACTTC. Protein sequence: CASSQDWTEGYEQYF. The chain employs TRBV4-3 and TRBJ2-7; D perhaps matches TRBD1 (6 bases). V lost 0 bases to trimming and J lost 3 bases, with 12 bases between them. CDR1 and CDR2 from the germline V gene are LGHNA and YSLEER. CDR3 size: 15 residues.

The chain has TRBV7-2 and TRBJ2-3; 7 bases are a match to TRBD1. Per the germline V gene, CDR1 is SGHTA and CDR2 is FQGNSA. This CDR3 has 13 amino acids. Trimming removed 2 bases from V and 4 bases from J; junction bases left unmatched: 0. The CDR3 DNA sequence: TGTGCCAGCAGCTTAACAGGGGCAGATACGCAGTATTTT. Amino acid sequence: CASSLTGADTQYF. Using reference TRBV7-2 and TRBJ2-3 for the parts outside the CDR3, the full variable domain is GAGVSQSPSNKVTEKGKDVELRCDPISGHTALYWYRQSLGQGLEFLIYFQGNSAPDKSGLPSDRFSAERTGGSVSTLTIQRTQQEDSAVYLCASSLTGADTQYFGPGTRLTVL.

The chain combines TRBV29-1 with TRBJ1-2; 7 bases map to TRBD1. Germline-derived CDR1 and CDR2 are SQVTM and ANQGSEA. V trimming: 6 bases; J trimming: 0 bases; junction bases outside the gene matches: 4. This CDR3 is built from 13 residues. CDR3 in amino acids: CSVSGTANYGYTF. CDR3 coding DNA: TGCAGCGTATCCGGGACAGCTAACTATGGCTACACCTTC.

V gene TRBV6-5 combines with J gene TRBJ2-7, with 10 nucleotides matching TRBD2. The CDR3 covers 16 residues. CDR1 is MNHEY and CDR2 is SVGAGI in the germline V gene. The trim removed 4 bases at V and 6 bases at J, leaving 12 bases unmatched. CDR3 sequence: CASSSELAGKLGEQYF. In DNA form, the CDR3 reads TGTGCCAGCAGTTCCGAACTAGCGGGAAAGCTGGGCGAGCAGTACTTC.

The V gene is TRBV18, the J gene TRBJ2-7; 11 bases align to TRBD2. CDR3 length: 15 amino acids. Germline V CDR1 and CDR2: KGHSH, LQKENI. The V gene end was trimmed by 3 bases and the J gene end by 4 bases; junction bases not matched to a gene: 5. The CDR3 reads CASSPTSGSSYEQYF. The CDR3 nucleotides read TGTGCCAGCTCACCTACTAGCGGGAGTTCGTACGAGCAGTACTTC.

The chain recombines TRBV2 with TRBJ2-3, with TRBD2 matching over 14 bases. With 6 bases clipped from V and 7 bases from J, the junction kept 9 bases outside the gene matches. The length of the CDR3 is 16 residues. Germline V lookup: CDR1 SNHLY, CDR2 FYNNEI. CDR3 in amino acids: CASSGAGTSGRNTQYF. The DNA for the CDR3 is TGTGCCAGCAGCGGGGCAGGGACTAGCGGGAGAAATACGCAGTATTTT. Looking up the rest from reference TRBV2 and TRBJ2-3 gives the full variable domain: EPEVTQTPSHQVTQMGQEVILRCVPISNHLYFYWYRQILGQKVEFLVSFYNNEISEKSEIFDDQFSVERPDGSNFTLKIRSTKLEDSAMYFCASSGAGTSGRNTQYFGPGTRLTVL.